This passage covers 5 T cell receptor beta chains from one sample sequenced in a study of T cell repertoires in cytomegalovirus infection. TCRdb used MiXCR to reprocess the reads, holding one entry per CDR3 protein. Of 400,000 or so distinct CDR3 sequences listed, roughly 20% are singletons. The source material was PBMCs. These receptors all stem from a human donor in good health (CMV status not recorded). Some clones in this sample may be carry-over from other donors' samples.

The V gene is TRBV20-1, the J gene TRBJ1-2; D gene uncertain. CDR1 is DFQATT, CDR2 SNEGSKA, per germline (reference sequence). This CDR3 has 10 amino acids. Trimming took 3 bases from V and 3 from J, leaving 2 bases between them. The CDR3 bases are TGCAGTGCTAGGGACTATGGCTACACCTTC. It translates to CSARDYGYTF.

This chain joins TRBV29-1 and TRBJ2-5; D unclear. Germline lookup yields CDR1 SQVTM and CDR2 ANQGSEA. Trimming took 6 bases from V and 3 from J, leaving 5 bases between them. This CDR3 region has 10 residues. The CDR3 sequence: CSVEKETQYF. In nucleotides, the CDR3 is TGCAGCGTGGAAAAAGAGACCCAGTACTTC.

The chain couples TRBV2 to TRBJ1-2; 7 nucleotides agree with TRBD1. Germline CDR1 is SNHLY and CDR2 is FYNNEI. The CDR3 covers 13 residues. The junction had 11 bases not matched to a gene; V was cut back by 6 bases and J by 10 bases. CDR3 amino acids: CASSLTGRSDYTF. CDR3 in DNA: TGTGCCAGCAGCTTGACAGGGCGGAGTGACTACACCTTC.

This clonotype was picked up a small number of times. The chain links TRBV7-6 to TRBJ2-3, with a tentative D call TRBD2 (6 bases). The germline V gene has CDR1 SGHVS and CDR2 FNYEAQ. Trimming left V 1 base short and J 2 bases short, with 16 bases between. There are 17 residues in the CDR3. CDR3 sequence (DNA): TGTGCCAGCAGCTTAGAGAAAGAATGGGACTTCACAGATACGCAGTATTTT. Translated: CASSLEKEWDFTDTQYF.

This clonotype has just a few counts. This CDR3 is CASSSLDSGNSPLHF. Here the CDR3 DNA reads TGTGCCAGCAGCTCGTTGGACAGCGGTAATTCACCCCTCCACTTT. This chain links TRBV5-4 with TRBJ1-6; TRBD1 is a possible D gene (6 bases). V lost 3 bases, J lost 6 bases, and 13 bases lay in between. The CDR3 covers 15 residues. The V gene's germline CDR1 is SGHNT and CDR2 YYREEE (reference sequence).